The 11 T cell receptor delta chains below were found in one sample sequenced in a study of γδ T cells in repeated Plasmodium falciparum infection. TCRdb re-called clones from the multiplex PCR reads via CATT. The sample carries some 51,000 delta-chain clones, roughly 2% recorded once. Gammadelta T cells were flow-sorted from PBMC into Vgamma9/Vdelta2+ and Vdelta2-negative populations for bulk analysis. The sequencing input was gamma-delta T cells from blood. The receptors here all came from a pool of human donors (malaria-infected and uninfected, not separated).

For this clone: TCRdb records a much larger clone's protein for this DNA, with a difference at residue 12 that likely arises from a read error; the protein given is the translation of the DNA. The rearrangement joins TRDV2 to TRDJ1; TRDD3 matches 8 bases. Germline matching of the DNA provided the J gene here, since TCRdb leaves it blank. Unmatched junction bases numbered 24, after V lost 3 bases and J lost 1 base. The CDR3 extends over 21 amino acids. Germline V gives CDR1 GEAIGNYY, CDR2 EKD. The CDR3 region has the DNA TGTGCCTGTGACCCGCTGGCCTTCCACACTGGGGGTACGGGGTCCACCGATAAACTCATCTTT. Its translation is CACDPLAFHTGGTGSTDKLIF.

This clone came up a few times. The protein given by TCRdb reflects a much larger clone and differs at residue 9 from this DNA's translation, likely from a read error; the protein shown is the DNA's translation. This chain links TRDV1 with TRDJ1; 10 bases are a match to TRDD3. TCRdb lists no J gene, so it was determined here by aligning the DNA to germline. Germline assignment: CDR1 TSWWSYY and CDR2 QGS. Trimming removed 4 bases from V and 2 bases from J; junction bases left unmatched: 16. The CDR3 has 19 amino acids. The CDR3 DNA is TGTGCTCTTGGGGGCTATCGTCCCCACTGGGGGATCCAGACCGATAAACTCATCTTT. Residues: CALGGYRPHWGIQTDKLIF.

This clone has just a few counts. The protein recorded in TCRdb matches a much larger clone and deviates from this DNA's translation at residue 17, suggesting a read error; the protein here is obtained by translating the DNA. In DNA form, the CDR3 reads TGTGCTCTTGGGGAACTACAGATCCTATTTGGCTACTGGGGGATATACGCCGATAAACTCATCTTT. This encodes CALGELQILFGYWGIYADKLIF. This chain connects TRDV1 to TRDJ1; 11 bases align to TRDD3. Here the J gene came from matching the DNA to germline, since TCRdb omits it. Germline CDR1 and CDR2: TSWWSYY and QGS. This CDR3 is 22 amino acids long. With 0 bases clipped from V and 3 bases from J, the junction kept 21 bases outside the gene matches.

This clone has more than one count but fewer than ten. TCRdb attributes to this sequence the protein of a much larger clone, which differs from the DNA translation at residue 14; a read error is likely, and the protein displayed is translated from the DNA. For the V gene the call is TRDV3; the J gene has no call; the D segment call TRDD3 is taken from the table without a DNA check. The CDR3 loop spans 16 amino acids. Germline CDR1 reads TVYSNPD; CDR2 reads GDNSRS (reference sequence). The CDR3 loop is CALPTPGDEYTDKPIF. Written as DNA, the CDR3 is TGTGCCTTACCTACCCCGGGGGACGAATACACCGATAAACCCATCTTT.

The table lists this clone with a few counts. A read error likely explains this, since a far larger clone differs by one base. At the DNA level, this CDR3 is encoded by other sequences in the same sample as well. The CDR3 DNA reads TGTGCCCTTGGGGAACGGACCTGGGACTGGGGGATGGGTTTGACAGCACAACTCTTCTTT. Its translation: CALGERTWDWGMGLTAQLFF. The chain links TRDV1 to TRDJ2, with 10 bases that match TRDD3. CDR1 and CDR2 from the germline V gene are TSWWSYY and QGS. The CDR3 has 20 residues.

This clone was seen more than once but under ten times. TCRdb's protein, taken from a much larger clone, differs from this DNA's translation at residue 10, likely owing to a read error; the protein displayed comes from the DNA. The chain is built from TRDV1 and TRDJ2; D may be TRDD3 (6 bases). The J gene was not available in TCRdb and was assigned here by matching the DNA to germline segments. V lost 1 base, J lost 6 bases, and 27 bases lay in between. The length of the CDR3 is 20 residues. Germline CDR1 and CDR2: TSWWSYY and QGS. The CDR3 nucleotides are TGTGCTCTTGGGGAACACCCCATACCGGAGGATACAGTTGGGGCAGCACAACTCTTCTTT. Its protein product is CALGEHPIPEDTVGAAQLFF.

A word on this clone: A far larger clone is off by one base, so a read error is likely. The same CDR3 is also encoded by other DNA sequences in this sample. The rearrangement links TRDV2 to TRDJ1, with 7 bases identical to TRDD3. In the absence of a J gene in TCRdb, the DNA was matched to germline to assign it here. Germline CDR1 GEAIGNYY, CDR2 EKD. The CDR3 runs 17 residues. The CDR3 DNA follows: TGTGCCTGTGGGGGGGATCGGGGGGAGAAGACAACCGACAAACTCATCTTT. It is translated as CACGGDRGEKTTDKLIF.

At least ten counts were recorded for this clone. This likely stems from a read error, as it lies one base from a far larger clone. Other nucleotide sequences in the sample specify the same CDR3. The CDR3 DNA is TGTGCCTTTCGAGGCTACTGGGGGATTCCCGATAAACTCATCTTT. Protein product: CAFRGYWGIPDKLIF. The rearrangement links TRDV3 to TRDJ1; 10 bases line up with TRDD3. The J gene is absent in TCRdb and was assigned here via DNA matching to germline. This CDR3 is built from 15 residues. Germline V CDR1 and CDR2: TVYSNPD, GDNSRS (reference sequence). J was trimmed by 3 bases and V by 2 bases; bases with no gene match: 9. The full variable domain, rest sourced from reference TRDV3 and TRDJ1, is CDKVTQSSPDQTVASGSEVVLLCTYDTVYSNPDLFWYRIRPDYSFQFVFYGDNSRSEGADFTQGRFSVKHILTQKAFHLVISPVRTEDSATYYCAFRGYWGIPDKLIFGKGTRVTVEP.

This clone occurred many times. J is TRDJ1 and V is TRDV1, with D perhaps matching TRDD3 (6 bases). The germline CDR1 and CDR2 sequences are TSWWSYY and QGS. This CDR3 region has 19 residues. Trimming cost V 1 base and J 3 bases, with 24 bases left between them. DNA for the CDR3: TGTGCTCTTGGGGAACCCGCTTGGTGGGGGGCACTGCCACCCGATAAACTCATCTTT. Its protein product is CALGEPAWWGALPPDKLIF.

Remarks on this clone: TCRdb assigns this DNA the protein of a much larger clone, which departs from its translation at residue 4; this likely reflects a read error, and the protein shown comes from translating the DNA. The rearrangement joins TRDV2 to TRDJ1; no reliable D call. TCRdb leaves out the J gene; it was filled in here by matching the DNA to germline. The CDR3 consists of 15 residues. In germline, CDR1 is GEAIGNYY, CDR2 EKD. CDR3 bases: TGTGCCTGTAACACCAAGGGGTTAAACACCGATAAACTCATCTTT. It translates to CACNTKGLNTDKLIF.

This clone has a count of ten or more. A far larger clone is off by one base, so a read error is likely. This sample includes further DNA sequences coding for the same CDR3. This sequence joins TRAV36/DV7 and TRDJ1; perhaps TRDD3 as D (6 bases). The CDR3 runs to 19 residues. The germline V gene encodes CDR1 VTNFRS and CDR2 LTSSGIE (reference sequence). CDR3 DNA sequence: TGTGCCGTGCTTGCCTTACGATGGGGATCGCCGACCTACACCGATAAACTCATCTTT. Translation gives CAVLALRWGSPTYTDKLIF.